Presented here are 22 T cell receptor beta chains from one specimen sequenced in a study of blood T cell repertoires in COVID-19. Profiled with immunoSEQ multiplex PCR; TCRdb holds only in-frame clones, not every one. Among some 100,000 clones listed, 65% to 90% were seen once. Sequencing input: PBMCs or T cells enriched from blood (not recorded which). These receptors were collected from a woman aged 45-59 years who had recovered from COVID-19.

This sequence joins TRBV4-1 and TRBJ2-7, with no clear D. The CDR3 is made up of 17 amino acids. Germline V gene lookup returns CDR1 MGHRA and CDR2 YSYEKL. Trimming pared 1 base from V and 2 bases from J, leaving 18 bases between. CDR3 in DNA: TGCGCCAGCAGCCAAGGTCCCCTTCGAGAGATAACCTACGAGCAGTACTTC. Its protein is CASSQGPLREITYEQYF.

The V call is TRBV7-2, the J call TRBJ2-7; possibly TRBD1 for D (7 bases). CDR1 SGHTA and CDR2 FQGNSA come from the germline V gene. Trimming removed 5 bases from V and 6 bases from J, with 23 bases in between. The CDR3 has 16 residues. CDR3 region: CASSIFQTGRGAEQYF. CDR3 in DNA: TGTGCCAGCAGCATATTCCAGACAGGGCGGGGAGCCGAGCAGTACTTC.

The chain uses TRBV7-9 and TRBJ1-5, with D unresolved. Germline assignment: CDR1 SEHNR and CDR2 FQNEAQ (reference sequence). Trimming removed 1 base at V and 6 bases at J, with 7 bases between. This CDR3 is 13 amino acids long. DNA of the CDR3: TGTGCCAGCAGCTTAGTTGTCGGTCAGCCCCAGCATTTT. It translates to CASSLVVGQPQHF.

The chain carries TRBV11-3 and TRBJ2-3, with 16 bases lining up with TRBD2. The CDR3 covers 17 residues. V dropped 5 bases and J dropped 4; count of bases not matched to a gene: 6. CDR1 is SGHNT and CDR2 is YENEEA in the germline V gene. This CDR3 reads CASSPGLAGGLADTQYF. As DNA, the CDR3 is TGTGCCAGCAGCCCGGGACTAGCGGGGGGGCTAGCAGATACGCAGTATTTT.

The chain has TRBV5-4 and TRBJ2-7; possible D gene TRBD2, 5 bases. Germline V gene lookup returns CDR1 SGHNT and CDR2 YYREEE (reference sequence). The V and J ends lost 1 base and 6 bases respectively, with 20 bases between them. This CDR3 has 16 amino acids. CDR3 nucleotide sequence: TGTGCCAGCAGCTTGAAGTTCAGCGGCAGAAACCCCGAGCAGTACTTC. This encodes CASSLKFSGRNPEQYF.

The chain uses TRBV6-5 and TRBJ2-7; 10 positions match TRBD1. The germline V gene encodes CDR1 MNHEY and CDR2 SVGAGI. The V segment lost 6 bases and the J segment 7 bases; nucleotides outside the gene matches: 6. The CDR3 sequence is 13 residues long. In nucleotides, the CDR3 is TGTGCCAGCAGCAGACAGGGGGCGGCGGAGCAGTACTTC. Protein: CASSRQGAAEQYF.

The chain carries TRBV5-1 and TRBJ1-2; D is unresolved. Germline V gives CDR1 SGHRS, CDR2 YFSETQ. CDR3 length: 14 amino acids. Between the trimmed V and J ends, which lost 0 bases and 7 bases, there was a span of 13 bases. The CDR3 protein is CASSLVLEGTGYTF. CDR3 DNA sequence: TGCGCCAGCAGCTTGGTACTAGAGGGAACTGGCTACACCTTC.

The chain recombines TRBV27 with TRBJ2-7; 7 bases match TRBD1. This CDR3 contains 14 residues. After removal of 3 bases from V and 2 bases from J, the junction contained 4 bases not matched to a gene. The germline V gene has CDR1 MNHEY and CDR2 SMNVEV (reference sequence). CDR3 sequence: CASSFLQGPYEQYF. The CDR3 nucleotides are TGTGCCAGCAGTTTTCTACAGGGGCCCTACGAGCAGTACTTC.

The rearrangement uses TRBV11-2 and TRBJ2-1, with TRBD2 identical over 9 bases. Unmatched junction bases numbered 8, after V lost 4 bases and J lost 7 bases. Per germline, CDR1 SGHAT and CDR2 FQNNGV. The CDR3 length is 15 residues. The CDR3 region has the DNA TGTGCCAGCAGCTCGGGACTAGCTCCCGGGAATGAGCAGTTCTTC. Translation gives CASSSGLAPGNEQFF.

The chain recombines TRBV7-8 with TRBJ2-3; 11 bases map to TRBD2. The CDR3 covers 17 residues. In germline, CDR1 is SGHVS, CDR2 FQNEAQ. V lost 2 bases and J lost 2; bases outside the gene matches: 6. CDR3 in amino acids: CASSLRSTSGITDTQYF. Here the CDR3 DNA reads TGTGCCAGCAGCTTACGGTCGACTAGCGGGATCACAGATACGCAGTATTTT.

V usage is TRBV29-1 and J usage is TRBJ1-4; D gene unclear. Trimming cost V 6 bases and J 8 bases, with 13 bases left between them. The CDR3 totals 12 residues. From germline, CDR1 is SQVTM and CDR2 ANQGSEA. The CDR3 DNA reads TGCAGCGTATGGTACTCAGGCGAAAAACTGTTTTTT. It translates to CSVWYSGEKLFF.

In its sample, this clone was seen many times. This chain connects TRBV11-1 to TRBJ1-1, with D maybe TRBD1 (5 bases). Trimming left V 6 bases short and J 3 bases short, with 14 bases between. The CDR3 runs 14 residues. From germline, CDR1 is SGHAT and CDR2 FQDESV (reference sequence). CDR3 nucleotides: TGTGCCAGCAGTTTTTTGGGGGGGGACACTGAAGCTTTCTTT. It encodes CASSFLGGDTEAFF.

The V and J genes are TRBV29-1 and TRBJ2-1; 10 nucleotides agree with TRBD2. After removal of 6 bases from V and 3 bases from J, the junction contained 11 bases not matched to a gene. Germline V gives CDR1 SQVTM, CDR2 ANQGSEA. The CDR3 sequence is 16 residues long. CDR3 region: CSVKVASGSDYNEQFF. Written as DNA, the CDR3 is TGCAGCGTGAAGGTGGCTAGCGGGAGTGACTACAATGAGCAGTTCTTC.

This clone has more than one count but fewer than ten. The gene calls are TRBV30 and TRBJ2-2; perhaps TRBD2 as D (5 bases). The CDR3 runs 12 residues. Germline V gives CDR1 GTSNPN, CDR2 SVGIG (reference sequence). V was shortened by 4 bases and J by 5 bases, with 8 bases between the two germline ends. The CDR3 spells CAWNGGTGELFF. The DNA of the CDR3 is TGTGCCTGGAATGGAGGAACCGGGGAGCTGTTTTTT.

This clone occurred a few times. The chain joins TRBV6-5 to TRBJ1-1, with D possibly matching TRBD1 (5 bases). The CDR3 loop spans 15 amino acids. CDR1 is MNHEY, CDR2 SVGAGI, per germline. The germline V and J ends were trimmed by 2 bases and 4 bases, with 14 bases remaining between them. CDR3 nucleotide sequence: TGTGCCAGCAGTTACGGGGACCCGGGGGGCACTGAAGCTTTCTTT. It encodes CASSYGDPGGTEAFF.

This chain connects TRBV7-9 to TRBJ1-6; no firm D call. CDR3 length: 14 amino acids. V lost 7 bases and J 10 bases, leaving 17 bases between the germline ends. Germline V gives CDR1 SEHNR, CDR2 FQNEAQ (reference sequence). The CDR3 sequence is CASTINSNTSPLHF. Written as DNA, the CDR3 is TGTGCCAGCACCATAAACAGCAACACCTCACCCCTCCACTTT.

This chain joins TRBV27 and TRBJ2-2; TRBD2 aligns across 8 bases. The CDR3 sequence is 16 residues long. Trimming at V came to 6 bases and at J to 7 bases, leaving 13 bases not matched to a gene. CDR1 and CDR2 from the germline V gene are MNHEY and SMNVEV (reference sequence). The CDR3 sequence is CASSPFGRGFGGELFF. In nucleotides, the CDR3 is TGTGCCAGCAGCCCCTTCGGGAGGGGTTTCGGCGGGGAGCTGTTTTTT.

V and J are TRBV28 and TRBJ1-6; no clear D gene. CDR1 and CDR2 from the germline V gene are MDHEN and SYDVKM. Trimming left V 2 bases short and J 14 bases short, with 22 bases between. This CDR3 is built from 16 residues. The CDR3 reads CASSLSGSSRFMALHF. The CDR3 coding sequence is TGTGCCAGCAGTTTAAGCGGGTCAAGCCGCTTTATGGCCCTCCACTTT.

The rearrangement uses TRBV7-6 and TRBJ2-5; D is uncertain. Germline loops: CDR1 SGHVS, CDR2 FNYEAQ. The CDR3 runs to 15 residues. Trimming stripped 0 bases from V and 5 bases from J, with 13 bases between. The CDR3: CASSLALAVRETQYF. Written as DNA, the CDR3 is TGTGCCAGCAGCTTAGCTCTTGCGGTGAGGGAGACCCAGTACTTC. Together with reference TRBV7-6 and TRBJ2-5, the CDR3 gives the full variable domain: GAGVSQSPRYKVTKRGQDVALRCDPISGHVSLYWYRQALGQGPEFLTYFNYEAQQDKSGLPNDRFSAERPEGSISTLTIQRTEQRDSAMYRCASSLALAVRETQYFGPGTRLLVL.

The CDR3, as DNA: TGTGCCAGCAGCTTACGTCGTAGCGGGGGGGCAGATACGCAGTATTTT. Protein: CASSLRRSGGADTQYF. This rearrangement joins TRBV7-3 to TRBJ2-3; 11 positions match TRBD2. CDR3 size: 16 residues. Germline loops: CDR1 SGHTA, CDR2 FQGTGA. V shed 2 bases, J shed 4 bases, and the junction held 5 bases outside the gene matches. The variable domain in full, with the rest retrieved from reference TRBV7-3 and TRBJ2-3, is GAGVSQTPSNKVTEKGKYVELRCDPISGHTALYWYRQSLGQGPEFLIYFQGTGAADDSGLPNDRFFAVRPEGSVSTLKIQRTERGDSAVYLCASSLRRSGGADTQYFGPGTRLTVL.

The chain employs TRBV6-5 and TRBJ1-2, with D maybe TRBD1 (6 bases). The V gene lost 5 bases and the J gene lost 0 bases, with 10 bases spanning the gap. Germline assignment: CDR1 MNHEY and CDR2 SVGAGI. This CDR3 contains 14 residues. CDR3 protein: CASSPRTANYGYTF. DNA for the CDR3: TGTGCCAGCAGTCCAAGGACAGCTAACTATGGCTACACCTTC.

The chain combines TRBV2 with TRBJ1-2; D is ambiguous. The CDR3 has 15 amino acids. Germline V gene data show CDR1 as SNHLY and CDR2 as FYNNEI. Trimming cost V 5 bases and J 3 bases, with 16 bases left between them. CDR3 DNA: TGTGCCAGCAGTCACCCTCAGGCCGAATACTATGGCTACACCTTC. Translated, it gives CASSHPQAEYYGYTF. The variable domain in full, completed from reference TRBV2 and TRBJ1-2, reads EPEVTQTPSHQVTQMGQEVILRCVPISNHLYFYWYRQILGQKVEFLVSFYNNEISEKSEIFDDQFSVERPDGSNFTLKIRSTKLEDSAMYFCASSHPQAEYYGYTFGSGTRLTVV.